The entry that follows covers one T cell receptor (beta chain) sequence. The antigen remains unidentified. Measured with immunoSEQ multiplex PCR; TCRdb has only the in-frame clones, and not every one. Of roughly 98,000 clones in the sample, about 80% were seen once. The data were taken from a study of radiotherapy plus CTLA-4 blockade in lung cancer. For the study at large: Disease control reached less than 40%, with objective responses in approximately 17%.

Germline CDR1 SGHNT, CDR2 YYREEE (reference sequence). The CDR3 covers 16 residues. Trimming took off 3 bases at V and 0 bases at J, with 15 bases between the two ends. Study-wide points: The study found tumor-derived TCR clones expanded in blood after radiotherapy plus ipilimumab. Early blood T cell clone changes and increased post-radiation serum interferon-beta were reportedly the strongest response predictors.

The receptor was derived from a human donor with non-small cell lung cancer that progressed on radiotherapy plus ipilimumab. The source material was peripheral blood, sampled from a patient treated with radiotherapy plus ipilimumab. J is TRBJ1-2 and V is TRBV5-4; D possibly corresponds to TRBD1 (6 bases). Here the CDR3 DNA reads TGTGCCAGCAGCTCACGGGACAAAATAGCTAACTATGGCTACACCTTC. Translated, it gives CASSSRDKIANYGYTF.